This T cell receptor (beta chain) is from a study of cytomegalovirus exposure and HLA in healthy donors. Study results and caveats: A later examination showed that TCR association rates differed by HLA locus, with DRB1 most and HLA-C fewest. In vitro data verified three CMV-associated chains as specific for CMV antigens.

After removal of 3 bases from V and 7 bases from J, the junction contained 6 bases not matched to a gene. The CDR3 length is 14 residues. Germline assignment: CDR1 SGDLS and CDR2 YYNGEE. Both 60 Vbeta primers and 13 Jbeta primers went into the PCR. The protocol was immunoSEQ multiplex PCR, while the TCRdb copy is restricted to in-frame clones and leaves out a portion. Of some 95,000 clones listed, approximately 71% are singletons. This clone appeared a single time. The antigen is undetermined. This receptor was taken from a woman aged 18-29 years in good health and CMV-seropositive. The specimen sequenced was PBMCs. V and J are TRBV9 and TRBJ1-5; 8 nucleotides line up with TRBD1. The DNA for the CDR3 is TGTGCCAGCAGCGCGACAGGGGCCCGACAGCCCCAGCATTTT. This translates into CASSATGARQPQHF.